These T cell receptor beta chains were read from a single sample in a study of CD8+ T cells in alopecia areata. The protocol was immunoSEQ multiplex PCR, while the TCRdb copy is restricted to in-frame clones and leaves out a portion. This sample has 220,000 or so clones, with approximately 61% found just once. The source was CD4+ T cells sorted from blood, collected at week 0. The source is a human donor with alopecia areata. Both conserved end residues are part of each CDR3. The D gene is left open where the match is weak. Size values are once, few and many counts, or a class for expanded clones, and some rows have none.

CDR3	DNA	D	V	J	size
CASSLANRISGANVLTF	TGCGCCAGCAGCTTGGCCAACAGGATATCTGGGGCCAACGTCCTGACTTTC	-	TRBV5-1	TRBJ2-6	-
CASSLIGGDRVLFF	TGTGCCAGCAGTTTAATAGGCGGGGATAGAGTGCTGTTTTTT	-	TRBV27	TRBJ1-4	-
CAWSSVRGRINQPQHF	TGTGCCTGGAGCTCGGTCAGGGGGCGCATCAATCAGCCCCAGCATTTT	TRBD1	TRBV30	TRBJ1-5	few
CASSTGQGDLGTEAFF	TGCGCCAGCAGCACCGGACAAGGGGATTTGGGCACTGAAGCTTTCTTT	-	TRBV5-1	TRBJ1-1	few
CSVVTGTEAFF	TGCAGCGTTGTCACGGGCACTGAAGCTTTCTTT	-	TRBV29-1	TRBJ1-1	-
CASSSGRGTGELFF	TGTGCCAGCAGCAGCGGGAGAGGCACCGGGGAGCTGTTTTTT	TRBD2	TRBV7-2	TRBJ2-2	-
CAWSRRTGGAKQFF	TGTGCCTGGAGTCGCAGGACAGGGGGCGCGAAACAGTTCTTC	TRBD1	TRBV30	TRBJ2-1	-
CASSLADEQFF	TGCGCCAGCAGCTTGGCGGATGAGCAGTTCTTC	-	TRBV5-1	TRBJ2-1	-
CAWSVSSYEQFF	TGTGCCTGGAGTGTAAGCTCCTATGAGCAGTTCTTC	-	TRBV30	TRBJ2-1	-
CASSLRGRQNYGYTF	TGTGCCAGCAGCTTGCGAGGGCGACAGAACTATGGCTACACCTTC	-	TRBV5-6	TRBJ1-2	-
CASSYSLSLAPFF	TGTGCCAGCAGTTACTCTCTTTCCCTAGCTCCGTTCTTC	-	TRBV6-5	TRBJ2-1	-
CASSPGQGANLQPQHF	TGTGCCAGCTCCCCGGGACAGGGGGCAAATTTGCAGCCCCAGCATTTT	TRBD1	TRBV18	TRBJ1-5	-
CASSLERVGYEQYF	TGTGCCAGCAGCTTAGAGCGGGTCGGCTACGAGCAGTACTTC	-	TRBV11-2	TRBJ2-7	few
CAWSSLRTGYEQYF	TGTGCCTGGAGTAGCTTAAGGACAGGGTATGAGCAGTACTTC	TRBD1	TRBV30	TRBJ2-7	once
CAWRYERDNNGYTF	TGTGCCTGGAGATATGAGCGGGACAACAATGGCTACACCTTC	-	TRBV30	TRBJ1-2	-
CASSLSYGTQYF	TGTGCCAGCAGTTTATCGTATGGTACACAGTACTTC	-	TRBV27	TRBJ2-7	few
CASSSRGGQASGEAFF	TGTGCCAGCAGCTCCAGAGGGGGACAGGCCAGTGGTGAAGCTTTCTTT	TRBD1	TRBV7-8	TRBJ1-1	-
CASSLVSVGPDFQYF	TGTGCCAGCAGCTTAGTATCGGTGGGGCCGGATTTTCAGTACTTC	-	TRBV7-9	TRBJ2-4	-
CASSRIASTEAFF	TGTGCCAGCAGCCGAATCGCGTCCACTGAAGCTTTCTTT	-	TRBV7-2	TRBJ1-1	-
CASRPRTGLGYTF	TGTGCCAGCAGGCCTCGCACAGGCCTAGGCTACACCTTC	-	TRBV2	TRBJ1-2	-
CASSSGGDSNTEAFF	TGTGCCAGCAGCTCCGGGGGGGACAGCAACACTGAAGCTTTCTTT	TRBD1	TRBV7-9	TRBJ1-1	-
CAWSGTRDTSRGYTF	TGTGCCTGGAGTGGGACACGGGACACCTCCAGAGGCTACACCTTC	-	TRBV30	TRBJ1-2	once
CASTDAGASKSPLHF	TGTGCCAGCACCGACGCGGGGGCCTCTAAATCACCCCTCCACTTT	-	TRBV6-5	TRBJ1-6	-
CSVGDTTSGNTIYF	TGCAGCGTTGGGGACACAACCTCTGGAAACACCATATATTTT	-	TRBV29-1	TRBJ1-3	-
CASTRENTGELFF	TGTGCCAGCACCCGAGAGAACACCGGGGAGCTGTTTTTT	-	TRBV9	TRBJ2-2	-
CASSPASGQETQYF	TGTGCCAGCAGCCCGGCTAGCGGCCAAGAGACCCAGTACTTC	TRBD2	TRBV4-2	TRBJ2-5	-
CASSLGDRSYNEQFF	TGTGCCAGCAGCCTAGGGGACAGGTCCTACAATGAGCAGTTCTTC	TRBD1	TRBV5-6	TRBJ2-1	-
CAWSVRSDQPQHF	TGTGCCTGGAGTGTACGGTCGGATCAGCCCCAGCATTTT	-	TRBV30	TRBJ1-5	-
CASTGVAGAPGTQYF	TGTGCCAGCACCGGGGTAGCGGGGGCCCCGGGAACGCAGTATTTT	TRBD2	TRBV7-8	TRBJ2-3	-
CAWSKWDRGTEAFF	TGTGCCTGGAGTAAATGGGACAGGGGTACTGAAGCTTTCTTT	TRBD1	TRBV30	TRBJ1-1	-
CASSPAGAGWAGSTDTQYF	TGTGCCAGCAGCCCGGCGGGAGCGGGTTGGGCAGGGAGCACAGATACGCAGTATTTT	TRBD2	TRBV7-3	TRBJ2-3	-
CAWNGRLNTEAFF	TGTGCCTGGAATGGCAGACTGAACACCGAAGCTTTCTTT	-	TRBV30	TRBJ1-1	-
CAWSVGLGNQPQHF	TGTGCCTGGAGTGTGGGACTGGGCAATCAGCCCCAGCATTTT	-	TRBV30	TRBJ1-5	once
CASSRGLENTGELFF	TGTGCCAGCTCTAGGGGACTCGAGAACACCGGGGAGCTGTTTTTT	-	TRBV18	TRBJ2-2	-
CASSGLAARGPRRGYTF	TGTGCCAGCAGCGGTTTGGCAGCCCGGGGTCCTAGACGGGGCTACACCTTC	-	TRBV9	TRBJ1-2	-
CASSPGQGPNYEQYF	TGTGCCAGCTCACCGGGTCAGGGGCCGAACTACGAGCAGTACTTC	-	TRBV18	TRBJ2-7	-
CASSPGQRGYTF	TGTGCCAGCAGCCCAGGACAGAGGGGCTACACCTTC	-	TRBV6-5	TRBJ1-2	once
CASSFDKYEQYF	TGTGCCAGCTCATTTGACAAGTACGAGCAGTACTTC	-	TRBV18	TRBJ2-7	-
CASSFAGREAFF	TGTGCCAGCAGTTTCGCAGGGCGTGAAGCTTTCTTT	-	TRBV6-6	TRBJ1-1	many
CASSLGPEETQYF	TGTGCCAGCAGCTTAGGGCCGGAAGAGACCCAGTACTTC	-	TRBV7-3	TRBJ2-5	-
CAWSQGVNTEAFF	TGTGCCTGGAGTCAGGGAGTGAACACTGAAGCTTTCTTT	-	TRBV30	TRBJ1-1	once
CASSPITLTTGEQFF	TGTGCCAGCAGCCCGATCACTCTCACGACGGGTGAGCAGTTCTTC	-	TRBV7-9	TRBJ2-1	few
CAWSTGLAGGGEQFF	TGTGCCTGGAGTACCGGACTAGCGGGAGGGGGTGAGCAGTTCTTC	TRBD2	TRBV30	TRBJ2-1	-
CASSPREGGYEAFF	TGTGCCAGCAGCCCTCGAGAAGGGGGGTATGAAGCTTTCTTT	-	TRBV9	TRBJ1-1	-
CASSYGGRPETQYF	TGTGCCAGCAGTTACGGCGGGAGGCCGGAGACCCAGTACTTC	TRBD2	TRBV6-5	TRBJ2-5	-
CASSFLPGQGVSEQYF	TGTGCCAGCAGCTTCCTCCCGGGACAGGGGGTTAGCGAGCAGTACTTC	TRBD1	TRBV11-2	TRBJ2-7	-
CAWSANNYGYTF	TGTGCCTGGAGTGCGAACAACTATGGCTACACCTTC	-	TRBV30	TRBJ1-2	few
CASSQDHATPDGAFF	TGTGCCAGCAGCCAGGACCACGCCACTCCGGATGGAGCTTTCTTT	-	TRBV4-2	TRBJ1-1	-
CASSVPDRGGAFF	TGTGCCAGCAGTGTACCGGACAGAGGAGGAGCTTTCTTT	-	TRBV25-1	TRBJ1-1	-
CASRVDKKEPQHF	TGTGCCAGCAGGGTTGACAAAAAGGAGCCCCAGCATTTT	-	TRBV6-1	TRBJ1-5	-
CASRSGAGTDTQYF	TGCGCCAGCAGGTCGGGGGCCGGGACAGATACGCAGTATTTT	-	TRBV5-1	TRBJ2-3	-
CASSQRGYNSPLHF	TGCGCCAGCAGCCAAAGAGGTTATAATTCACCCCTCCACTTT	-	TRBV4-1	TRBJ1-6	few
CASSLEGRTEAFF	TGCGCCAGCAGCCTTGAAGGGAGGACTGAAGCTTTCTTT	-	TRBV10-2	TRBJ1-1	-
CASSESRDEQYF	TGTGCCAGCAGTGAATCCAGGGACGAGCAGTACTTC	-	TRBV6-1	TRBJ2-7	-
CASSMVVGGFTGANVLTF	TGTGCCAGTAGTATGGTGGTAGGGGGTTTTACTGGGGCCAACGTCCTGACTTTC	-	TRBV19	TRBJ2-6	-
CSVVPSGPPGGYGYTF	TGCAGCGTTGTCCCCTCAGGGCCTCCTGGGGGTTATGGCTACACCTTC	-	TRBV29-1	TRBJ1-2	few
CAWNTGTATYEQYF	TGTGCCTGGAATACCGGGACCGCAACCTACGAGCAGTACTTC	-	TRBV30	TRBJ2-7	-